This T cell receptor beta chain originates from a study of blood T cell repertoires in COVID-19. Study background: Samples representing acute and convalescent COVID-19 were sourced from the United States, Italy and Spain.

Two negative PCRs, clearance, or symptom resolution were required of recovered Cohort 3 donors. Authors' analysis steps: By means of reference gene primer amplification, nucleated cell counts were estimated. Method: immunoSEQ multiplex PCR; TCRdb's copy keeps in-frame clones and lacks some. The V and J calls and clone size are taken from that table; D and trimming were inferred from the DNA. The sample records 150,000 to 200,000 clones, over 75% being singletons. Trimming removed 0 bases from V and 2 bases from J, with 8 bases in between. Germline V CDR1 and CDR2: MNHEY, SMNVEV (reference sequence). The length of the CDR3 is 14 residues.

This chain links TRBV27 with TRBJ2-7; D remains unclear. The receptor was derived from a man between 40 and 49 years old who had recovered from COVID-19. Sample: PBMCs or T cells enriched from blood (not recorded which). In nucleotides, the CDR3 is TGTGCCAGCAGTTTATCTGGGCTGGCCTACGAGCAGTACTTC. Its translation: CASSLSGLAYEQYF.